Included here is one T cell receptor (beta chain) sequence, with context. Its target is not known. This specimen belongs to a study of cytomegalovirus exposure and HLA in healthy donors. Broader study findings: Trimming of TCR beta V- and J-genes showed a link, identified in a later analysis, to a missense DCLRE1C variant.

This PCR relied on a set of 60 Vbeta primers and 13 Jbeta primers. The repertoire was sequenced with immunoSEQ multiplex PCR; TCRdb's copy has only in-frame clones and lacks some. This table has about 260,000 clones, roughly 81% appearing once. In germline, CDR1 is KGHSH, CDR2 LQKENI. The CDR3 has 14 amino acids. V gave up 5 bases and J gave up 2 bases; unmatched junction bases: 5. This chain links TRBV18 with TRBJ1-2; 7 nucleotides agree with TRBD1. This clonotype was sampled from a woman aged 40 to 49 in good health and CMV-seropositive. Sequenced material: PBMCs. CDR3 DNA: TGTGCCAGCTCAACCGGGACAGAAAACTATGGCTACACCTTC. Protein: CASSTGTENYGYTF.